This T cell receptor (beta chain) was identified during a study of blood T cell repertoires in COVID-19. At the level of the study: Nucleic acid was either cDNA or gDNA, and it came from T cells, B-cell-depleted T cells, or PBMCs.

Methods used by the authors: For nucleated cells, counts were estimated from reference gene primer amplification. Sequencing was performed with immunoSEQ multiplex PCR; in TCRdb, only in-frame clones are kept and a portion is missing. V and J calls plus clone size are reproduced from that table; the DNA served to infer D and trimming. Among roughly 160,000 clones listed, about 80% were seen once. The V and J ends lost 6 bases and 4 bases, in that order; junction bases with no gene match: 13. The CDR3 has 16 residues. The germline V gene encodes CDR1 SGHNT and CDR2 YYREEE (reference sequence). This receptor was taken from a man in his 70s with active or convalescent COVID-19. This chain links TRBV5-4 with TRBJ2-3, with 8 bases lining up with TRBD2. The sequenced sample consisted of peripheral blood. CDR3 in amino acids: CASKRGGLVAADTQYF. The CDR3 nucleotides are TGTGCCAGCAAAAGGGGGGGACTAGTGGCTGCAGATACGCAGTATTTT. Full variable domain (missing parts from reference TRBV5-4 and TRBJ2-3): ETGVTQSPTHLIKTRGQQVTLRCSSQSGHNTVSWYQQALGQGPQFIFQYYREEENGRGNFPPRFSGLQFPNYSSELNVNALELDDSALYLCASKRGGLVAADTQYFGPGTRLTVL.